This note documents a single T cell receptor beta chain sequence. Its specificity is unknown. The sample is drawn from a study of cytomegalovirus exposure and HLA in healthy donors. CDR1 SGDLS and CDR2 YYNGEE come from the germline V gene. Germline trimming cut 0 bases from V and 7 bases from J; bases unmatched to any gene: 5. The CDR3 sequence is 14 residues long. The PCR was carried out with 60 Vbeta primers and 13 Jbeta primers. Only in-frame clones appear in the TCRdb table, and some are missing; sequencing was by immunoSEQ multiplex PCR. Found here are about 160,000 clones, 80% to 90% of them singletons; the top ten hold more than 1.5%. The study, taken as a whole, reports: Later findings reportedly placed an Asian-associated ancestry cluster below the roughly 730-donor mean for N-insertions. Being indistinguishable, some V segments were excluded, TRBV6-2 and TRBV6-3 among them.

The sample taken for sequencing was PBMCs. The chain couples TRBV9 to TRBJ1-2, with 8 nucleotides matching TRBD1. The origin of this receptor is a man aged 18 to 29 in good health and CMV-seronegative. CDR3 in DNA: TGTGCCAGCAGCGTAGGCCAGGGGGCGCGTGGCTACACCTTC. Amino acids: CASSVGQGARGYTF.